This is a list of T cell receptor beta chains from one sample in a study of cytomegalovirus exposure and HLA in healthy donors. TCRdb's copy holds only in-frame clones and misses some; the assay was immunoSEQ multiplex PCR. This repertoire includes 50,000 to 70,000 clones. Sequenced input: PBMCs. The receptor source for this set is a middle-aged man in good health and CMV-seropositive. CDR3s include the opening cysteine and the closing phenylalanine or tryptophan. The D gene is left open where the match is weak. Size is stated for part of the rows, as once, few or many counts, or as a class when the clone is expanded.

>TRBJ2-5|-|TRBV10-1|-
TGCGCCAGCAGTTACGGGACTTCCCTAGCGGAGACCCAGTACTTC
CASSYGTSLAETQYF
>TRBJ2-2|-|TRBV6-5|-
TGTGCCAGCAGCCCCTCCCCCGGGACCGGGGAGCTGTTTTTT
CASSPSPGTGELFF
>TRBJ2-2|-|TRBV2|-
TGTGCCAGCCTTCAGGGGGGTCTTTACTCTGGGGAGCTGTTTTTT
CASLQGGLYSGELFF
>TRBJ2-7|-|TRBV27|-
TGTGCCAGCAGTTTAGACCAGGGGTTCTACGAGCAGTACTTC
CASSLDQGFYEQYF
>TRBJ2-1|TRBD1|TRBV30|-
TGTGCCTGGAGTGAGGGGACAGGGGGGGATGAGCAGTTCTTC
CAWSEGTGGDEQFF
>TRBJ2-7|-|TRBV11-3|-
TGTGCCAGCAGCTTAGACGACAGTTCCTACGAGCAGTACTTC
CASSLDDSSYEQYF
>TRBJ1-2|-|TRBV29-1|-
TGCAGCGTGCGGAACAGGGAAGACGGCTACACCTTC
CSVRNREDGYTF
>TRBJ2-7|TRBD1|TRBV28|-
TGTGCCAGCATCTCCGGACAGGGTACCTCCTACGAGCAGTACTTC
CASISGQGTSYEQYF
>TRBJ1-5|-|TRBV7-2|-
TGTGCCAGCAGCTTGCGTCCGGGACTCAGCAATCAGCCCCAGCATTTT
CASSLRPGLSNQPQHF
>TRBJ1-1|-|TRBV19|-
TGTGCCAGTAGTCTTCGCTACAGGGACCACACTGAAGCTTTCTTT
CASSLRYRDHTEAFF
>TRBJ2-7|TRBD1|TRBV18|-
TGTGCCAGCTCACCGGGACAGGGAGGCTCCTACGAGCAGTACTTC
CASSPGQGGSYEQYF
>TRBJ2-7|TRBD2|TRBV4-1|-
TGCGCCAGCAGCCAAGTACTAGCGGGGGTGTACGAGCAGTACTTC
CASSQVLAGVYEQYF
>TRBJ2-2|TRBD2|TRBV4-2|medium-sized
TGTGCCAGCAGCCAAAAAGAACTAGCGGGGGAGAACACCGGGGAGCTGTTTTTT
CASSQKELAGENTGELFF